The 15 T cell receptor beta chains presented below share a single source sample, sequenced in a study of T cells in localized non-small cell lung cancer. Clones were read by immunoSEQ multiplex PCR, and TCRdb kept only the in-frame ones, dropping some. The table records about 59,000 clones, roughly 90% of them present only once. The sequencing here drew on peripheral blood, taken before any cancer treatment. These receptors came from a woman aged 40 to 75 with stage I lung adenocarcinoma.

The V call is TRBV7-3, the J call TRBJ2-7, with a weak D call TRBD1 (5 bases). The germline gives CDR1 SGHTA, CDR2 FQGTGA. V was clipped by 5 bases and J by 2 bases, with 10 bases between them. This CDR3 is 13 amino acids long. The CDR3 is CASSPTGPYEQYF. In DNA, the CDR3 is TGTGCCAGCAGCCCCACAGGCCCCTACGAGCAGTACTTC.

The V and J genes are TRBV29-1 and TRBJ1-1, with 7 bases lining up with TRBD1. The CDR3 is made up of 13 amino acids. CDR1 and CDR2 (germline): SQVTM, ANQGSEA. V lost 4 bases and J lost 4; bases outside the gene matches: 6. In DNA form, the CDR3 reads TGCAGCGTTGTTCAGAACAGGGGCACTGAAGCTTTCTTT. Its translation: CSVVQNRGTEAFF.

V gene TRBV27 combines with J gene TRBJ2-5, with D unclear. The germline V gene has CDR1 MNHEY and CDR2 SMNVEV (reference sequence). Deletions cut 3 bases from V and 0 bases from J, with 14 bases between. CDR3 length: 16 amino acids. CDR3: CASSLWPALNQETQYF. As DNA, the CDR3 is TGTGCCAGCAGTTTGTGGCCCGCCCTCAACCAAGAGACCCAGTACTTC.

The chain links TRBV30 to TRBJ1-2; 7 nucleotides line up with TRBD1. With V trimmed by 0 bases and J by 8 bases, 6 bases remained unmatched. The CDR3 is made up of 13 amino acids. The germline V gene encodes CDR1 GTSNPN and CDR2 SVGIG (reference sequence). The CDR3 region is CAWSVGQGEGYTF. In DNA form, the CDR3 reads TGTGCCTGGAGTGTAGGGCAGGGGGAGGGCTACACCTTC.

The chain combines TRBV30 with TRBJ1-1; 7 bases are a match to TRBD1. Germline assignment: CDR1 GTSNPN and CDR2 SVGIG (reference sequence). This CDR3 is built from 14 residues. After removal of 7 bases from V and 4 bases from J, the junction contained 12 bases not matched to a gene. The CDR3 is CAFERGGESTEAFF. The CDR3 region has the DNA TGTGCCTTTGAGCGAGGGGGCGAGTCCACTGAAGCTTTCTTT.

This chain connects TRBV5-6 to TRBJ2-3, with D hard to call. The CDR3 consists of 13 residues. V gave up 3 bases and J gave up 0 bases, with 5 bases separating them. The germline gives CDR1 SGHDT, CDR2 YYEEEE. CDR3 in DNA: TGTGCCAGCAGCTCCGGGAGCACAGATACGCAGTATTTT. It translates to CASSSGSTDTQYF.

The gene calls are TRBV6-5 and TRBJ1-2; D perhaps matches TRBD1 (6 bases). The CDR3 runs 14 residues. Germline CDR1 reads MNHEY; CDR2 reads SVGAGI. Deletions cut 2 bases from V and 3 bases from J, with 10 bases between. CDR3: CASSYNRDHYGYTF. The CDR3 DNA reads as TGTGCCAGCAGTTACAACAGGGATCACTATGGCTACACCTTC.

CDR3 region: CASSLSGGGELFF. The CDR3 nucleotides are TGTGCCAGCAGCTTAAGTGGAGGCGGGGAGCTGTTTTTT. The chain links TRBV7-7 to TRBJ2-2; a weak D match, TRBD2 (5 bases). The CDR3 runs 13 residues. Germline V gene sequence: CDR1 SSHAT, CDR2 FNYEAQ (reference sequence). V dropped 2 bases and J dropped 7 bases, with 8 bases sitting between them.

The CDR3 DNA follows: TGTGCCAGCAGCTCCCCCGGGACAGGGCCTTCTTCACCCCTCCACTTT. It translates to CASSSPGTGPSSPLHF. The chain recombines TRBV7-9 with TRBJ1-6; 9 bases align to TRBD1. The CDR3 has 16 amino acids. V lost 4 bases to trimming and J lost 9 bases; unmatched junction nucleotides: 10. Germline CDR1 is SEHNR and CDR2 is FQNEAQ (reference sequence).

This chain uses TRBV10-3 with TRBJ1-1, with D maybe TRBD1 (5 bases). Germline lookup yields CDR1 ENHRY and CDR2 SYGVKD. The germline V and J ends were trimmed by 4 bases and 1 base, with 7 bases remaining between them. The CDR3 spans 13 residues. The CDR3 sequence: CAISAQENTEAFF. The DNA for the CDR3 is TGTGCCATCAGTGCACAGGAGAACACTGAAGCTTTCTTT.

This chain connects TRBV7-2 to TRBJ2-3, with 14 bases aligning to TRBD2. The germline CDR1 and CDR2 sequences are SGHTA and FQGNSA. V was clipped by 3 bases and J by 5 bases; unmatched bases: 4. This CDR3 has 16 residues. In DNA form, the CDR3 reads TGTGCCAGCAGCTTGACTAGCGGGGGGGCAAAAGATACGCAGTATTTT. It translates to CASSLTSGGAKDTQYF.

The rearrangement joins TRBV28 to TRBJ2-7; possibly TRBD2 for D (5 bases). The ends were cut back, 8 bases at V and 1 base at J, with 15 bases in the middle. Germline loops: CDR1 MDHEN, CDR2 SYDVKM. The CDR3 is made up of 14 amino acids. The CDR3 DNA follows: TGTGCCAGCGTACTAAAACCGGGGTCCTACGAGCAGTACTTC. Translated: CASVLKPGSYEQYF.

The table lists this clone with a count of one. V is TRBV5-1 and J is TRBJ1-4; tentative D call: TRBD1 (5 bases). Germline V gene data show CDR1 as SGHRS and CDR2 as YFSETQ. V dropped 0 bases and J dropped 8 bases, with 14 bases sitting between them. The CDR3 is 15 amino acids. The CDR3 protein is CASSLAGEPLEKLFF. For the CDR3, the DNA is TGCGCCAGCAGCTTGGCGGGGGAACCCCTGGAAAAACTGTTTTTT.

The chain links TRBV10-1 to TRBJ1-1, with D uncertain. The V gene lost 8 bases and the J gene lost 3 bases, with 13 bases spanning the gap. The CDR3 has 13 amino acids. Germline CDR1 WNHNN, CDR2 SYGVQD (reference sequence). CDR3 sequence: CASQFNGDTEAFF. The DNA of the CDR3 is TGCGCCAGCCAATTTAACGGCGACACTGAAGCTTTCTTT.

The CDR3 is CASSRWGGQVADTQYF. In DNA form, the CDR3 reads TGTGCCAGCAGCCGGTGGGGGGGACAGGTAGCAGATACGCAGTATTTT. The gene calls are TRBV9 and TRBJ2-3; a possible D gene is TRBD1 (8 bases). The CDR3 length is 16 residues. The V end was cut by 4 bases, the J end by 4 bases, with 19 bases between. CDR1 is SGDLS, CDR2 YYNGEE, per germline.